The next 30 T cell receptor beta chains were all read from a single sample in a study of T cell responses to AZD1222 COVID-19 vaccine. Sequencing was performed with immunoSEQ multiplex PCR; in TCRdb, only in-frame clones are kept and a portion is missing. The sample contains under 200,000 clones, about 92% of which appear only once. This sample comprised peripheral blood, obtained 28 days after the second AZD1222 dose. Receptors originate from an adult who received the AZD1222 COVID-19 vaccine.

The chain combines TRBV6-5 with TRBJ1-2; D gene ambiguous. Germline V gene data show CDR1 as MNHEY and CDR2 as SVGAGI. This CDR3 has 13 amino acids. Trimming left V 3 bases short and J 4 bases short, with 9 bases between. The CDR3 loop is CASSYGPFYGYTF. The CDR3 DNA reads TGTGCCAGCAGTTATGGTCCCTTCTATGGCTACACCTTC.

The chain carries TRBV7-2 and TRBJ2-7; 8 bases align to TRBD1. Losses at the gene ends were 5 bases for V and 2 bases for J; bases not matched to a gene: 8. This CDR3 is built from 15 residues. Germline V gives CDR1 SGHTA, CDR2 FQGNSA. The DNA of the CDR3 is TGTGCCAGCAGCGGGAGCCGGGACAGGCCCTACGAGCAGTACTTC. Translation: CASSGSRDRPYEQYF. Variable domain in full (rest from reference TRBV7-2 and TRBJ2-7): GAGVSQSPSNKVTEKGKDVELRCDPISGHTALYWYRQSLGQGLEFLIYFQGNSAPDKSGLPSDRFSAERTGGSVSTLTIQRTQQEDSAVYLCASSGSRDRPYEQYFGPGTRLTVT.

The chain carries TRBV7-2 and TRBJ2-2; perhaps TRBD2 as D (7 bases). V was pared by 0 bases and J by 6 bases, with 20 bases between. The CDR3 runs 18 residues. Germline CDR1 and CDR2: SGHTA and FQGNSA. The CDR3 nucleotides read TGTGCCAGCAGCTTAGCTGAGGGCGGGGGCTGGCAGGCCGGGGAGCTGTTTTTT. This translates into CASSLAEGGGWQAGELFF. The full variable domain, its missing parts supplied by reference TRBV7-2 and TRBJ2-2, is GAGVSQSPSNKVTEKGKDVELRCDPISGHTALYWYRQSLGQGLEFLIYFQGNSAPDKSGLPSDRFSAERTGGSVSTLTIQRTQQEDSAVYLCASSLAEGGGWQAGELFFGEGSRLTVL.

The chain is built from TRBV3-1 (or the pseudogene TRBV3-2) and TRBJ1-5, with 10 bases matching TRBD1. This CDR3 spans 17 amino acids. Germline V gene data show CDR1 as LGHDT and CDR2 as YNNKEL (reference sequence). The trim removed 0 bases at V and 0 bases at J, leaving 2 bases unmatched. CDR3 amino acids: CASSQDWTGGSNQPQHF. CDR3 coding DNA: TGTGCCAGCAGCCAAGATTGGACAGGGGGTAGCAATCAGCCCCAGCATTTT.

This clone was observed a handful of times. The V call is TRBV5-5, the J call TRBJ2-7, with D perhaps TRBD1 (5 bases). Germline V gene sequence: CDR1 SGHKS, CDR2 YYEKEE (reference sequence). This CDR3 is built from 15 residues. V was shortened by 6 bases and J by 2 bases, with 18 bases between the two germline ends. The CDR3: CASTWGNFYAYEQYF. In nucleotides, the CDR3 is TGTGCCAGCACCTGGGGCAACTTTTATGCCTACGAGCAGTACTTC.

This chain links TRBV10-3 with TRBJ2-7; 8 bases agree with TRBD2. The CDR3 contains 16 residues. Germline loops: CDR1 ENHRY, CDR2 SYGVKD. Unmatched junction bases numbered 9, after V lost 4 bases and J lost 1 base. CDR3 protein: CAISGPVGTSSYEQYF. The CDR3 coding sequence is TGTGCCATCAGTGGTCCGGTGGGGACTAGTTCCTACGAGCAGTACTTC.

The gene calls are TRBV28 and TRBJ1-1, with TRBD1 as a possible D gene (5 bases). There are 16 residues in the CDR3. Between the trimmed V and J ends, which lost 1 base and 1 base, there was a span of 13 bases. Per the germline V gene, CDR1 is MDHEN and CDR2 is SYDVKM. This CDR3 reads CASSLFIWTPNTEAFF. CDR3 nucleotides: TGTGCCAGCAGTTTATTTATTTGGACACCGAACACTGAAGCTTTCTTT.

DNA of the CDR3: TGTGCCAGCAGTTTATATGACTTCGGAGGTCGGGAGACCCAGTACTTC. Residues: CASSLYDFGGRETQYF. The J gene is TRBJ2-5, the V gene TRBV27, with TRBD2 as a possible D gene (5 bases). The germline V gene has CDR1 MNHEY and CDR2 SMNVEV (reference sequence). CDR3 length: 16 residues. Trimming left V 1 base short and J 5 bases short, with 17 bases between.

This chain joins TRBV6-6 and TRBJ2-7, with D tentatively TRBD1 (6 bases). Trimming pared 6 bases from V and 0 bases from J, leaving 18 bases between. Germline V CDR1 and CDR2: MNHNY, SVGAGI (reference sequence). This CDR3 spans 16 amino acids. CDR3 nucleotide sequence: TGTGCCAGCAGCTCTAAGATACAGGGTAGCTCCTACGAGCAGTACTTC. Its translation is CASSSKIQGSSYEQYF.

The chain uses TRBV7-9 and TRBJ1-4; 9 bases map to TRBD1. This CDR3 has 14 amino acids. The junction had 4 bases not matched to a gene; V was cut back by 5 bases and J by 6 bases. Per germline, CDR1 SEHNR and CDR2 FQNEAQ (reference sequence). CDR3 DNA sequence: TGTGCCAGCAGCCCCGGGACAGGGTATGAAAAACTGTTTTTT. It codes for CASSPGTGYEKLFF.

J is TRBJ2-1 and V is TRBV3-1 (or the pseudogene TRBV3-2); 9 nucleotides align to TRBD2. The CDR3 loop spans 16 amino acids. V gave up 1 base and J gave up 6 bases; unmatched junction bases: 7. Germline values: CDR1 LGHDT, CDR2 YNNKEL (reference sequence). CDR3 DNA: TGTGCCAGCAGCCAAGTAGGGAGCGGGAGGCGCAATGAGCAGTTCTTC. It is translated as CASSQVGSGRRNEQFF.

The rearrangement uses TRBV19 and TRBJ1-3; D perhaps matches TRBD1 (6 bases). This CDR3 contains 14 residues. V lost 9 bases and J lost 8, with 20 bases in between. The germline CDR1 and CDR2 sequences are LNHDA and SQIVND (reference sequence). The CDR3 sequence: CASAGTPGDHTIYF. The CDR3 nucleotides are TGTGCCAGCGCCGGGACACCGGGGGACCACACCATATATTTT.

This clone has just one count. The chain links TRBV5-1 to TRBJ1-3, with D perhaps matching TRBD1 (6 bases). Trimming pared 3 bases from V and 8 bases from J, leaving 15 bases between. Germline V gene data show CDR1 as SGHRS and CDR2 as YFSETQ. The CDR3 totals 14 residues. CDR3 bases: TGCGCCAGCAGCTCCGCGGCAGGGGAAGACACCATATATTTT. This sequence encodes CASSSAAGEDTIYF.

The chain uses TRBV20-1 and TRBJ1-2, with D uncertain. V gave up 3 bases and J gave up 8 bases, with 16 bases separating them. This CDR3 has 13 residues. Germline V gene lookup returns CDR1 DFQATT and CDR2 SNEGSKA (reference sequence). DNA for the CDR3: TGCAGTGCTAGTACACAGATTGGTAGCGGCTACACCTTC. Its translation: CSASTQIGSGYTF.

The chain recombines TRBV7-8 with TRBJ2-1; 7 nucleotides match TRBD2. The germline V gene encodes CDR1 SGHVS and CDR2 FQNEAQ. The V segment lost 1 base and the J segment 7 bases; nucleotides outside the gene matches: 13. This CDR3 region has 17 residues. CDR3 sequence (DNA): TGTGCCAGCAGCTTAGGGGCTGGGGGTAGCGGGCGGAATGAGCAGTTCTTC. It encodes CASSLGAGGSGRNEQFF.

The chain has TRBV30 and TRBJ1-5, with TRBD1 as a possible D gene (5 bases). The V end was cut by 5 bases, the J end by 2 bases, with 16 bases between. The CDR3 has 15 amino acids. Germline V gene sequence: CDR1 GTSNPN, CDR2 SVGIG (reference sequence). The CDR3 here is CAWSTAMERNQPQHF. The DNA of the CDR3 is TGTGCCTGGTCGACAGCGATGGAGCGCAATCAGCCCCAGCATTTT.

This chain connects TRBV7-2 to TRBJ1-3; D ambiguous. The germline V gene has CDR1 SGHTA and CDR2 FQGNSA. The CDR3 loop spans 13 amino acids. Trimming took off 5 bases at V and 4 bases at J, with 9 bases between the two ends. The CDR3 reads CASSPFMGNTIYF. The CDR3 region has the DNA TGTGCCAGCAGCCCCTTTATGGGAAACACCATATATTTT.

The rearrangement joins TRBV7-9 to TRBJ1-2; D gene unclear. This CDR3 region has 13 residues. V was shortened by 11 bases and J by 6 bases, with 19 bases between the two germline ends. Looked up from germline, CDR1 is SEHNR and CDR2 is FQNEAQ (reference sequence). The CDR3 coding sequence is TGTGCCGTAATGAGCGGAAATTTCGATGGCTACACCTTC. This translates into CAVMSGNFDGYTF.

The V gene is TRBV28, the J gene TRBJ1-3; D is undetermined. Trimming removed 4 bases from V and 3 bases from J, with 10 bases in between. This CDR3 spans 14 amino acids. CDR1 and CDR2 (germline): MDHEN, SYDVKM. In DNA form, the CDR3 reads TGTGCCAGCAGTTCGACGGTGAATGGAAACACCATATATTTT. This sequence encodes CASSSTVNGNTIYF. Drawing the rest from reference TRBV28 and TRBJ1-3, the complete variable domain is DVKVTQSSRYLVKRTGEKVFLECVQDMDHENMFWYRQDPGLGLRLIYFSYDVKMKEKGDIPEGYSVSREKKERFSLILESASTNQTSMYLCASSSTVNGNTIYFGEGSWLTVV.

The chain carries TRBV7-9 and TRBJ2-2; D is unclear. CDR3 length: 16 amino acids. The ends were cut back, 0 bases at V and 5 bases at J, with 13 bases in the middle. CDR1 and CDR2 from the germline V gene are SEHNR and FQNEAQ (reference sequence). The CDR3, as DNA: TGTGCCAGCAGCTTAGCGGCCTACGGCTTTACCGGGGAGCTGTTTTTT. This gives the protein CASSLAAYGFTGELFF.

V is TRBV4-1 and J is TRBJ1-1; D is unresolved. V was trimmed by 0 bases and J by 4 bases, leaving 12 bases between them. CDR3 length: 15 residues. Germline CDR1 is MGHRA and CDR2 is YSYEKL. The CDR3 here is CASSQEGRSGTEAFF. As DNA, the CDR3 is TGCGCCAGCAGCCAAGAAGGCAGATCCGGCACTGAAGCTTTCTTT.

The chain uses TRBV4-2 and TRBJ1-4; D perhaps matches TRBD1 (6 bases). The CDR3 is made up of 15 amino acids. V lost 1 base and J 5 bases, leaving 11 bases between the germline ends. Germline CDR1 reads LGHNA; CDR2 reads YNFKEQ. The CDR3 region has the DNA TGTGCCAGCAGCCAAGTCCCAGGACAGAATGAAAAACTGTTTTTT. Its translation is CASSQVPGQNEKLFF.

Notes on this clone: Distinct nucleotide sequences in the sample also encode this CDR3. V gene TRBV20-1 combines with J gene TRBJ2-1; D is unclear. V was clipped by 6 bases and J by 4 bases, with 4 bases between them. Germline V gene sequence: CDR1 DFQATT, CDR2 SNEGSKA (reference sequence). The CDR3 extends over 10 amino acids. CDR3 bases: TGCAGTGCGGTTTACAATGAGCAGTTCTTC. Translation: CSAVYNEQFF.

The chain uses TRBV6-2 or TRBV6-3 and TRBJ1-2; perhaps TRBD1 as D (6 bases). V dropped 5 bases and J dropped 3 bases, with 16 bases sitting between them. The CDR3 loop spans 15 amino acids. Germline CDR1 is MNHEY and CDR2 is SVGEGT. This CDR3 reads CASSPRGAGYYGYTF. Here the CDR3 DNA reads TGTGCCAGCAGTCCACGGGGGGCAGGATACTATGGCTACACCTTC.

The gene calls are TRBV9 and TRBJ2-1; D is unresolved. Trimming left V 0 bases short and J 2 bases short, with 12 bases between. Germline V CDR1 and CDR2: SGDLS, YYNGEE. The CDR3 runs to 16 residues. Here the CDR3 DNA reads TGTGCCAGCAGCGTAGACCAGGACCCTACCTACAATGAGCAGTTCTTC. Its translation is CASSVDQDPTYNEQFF.

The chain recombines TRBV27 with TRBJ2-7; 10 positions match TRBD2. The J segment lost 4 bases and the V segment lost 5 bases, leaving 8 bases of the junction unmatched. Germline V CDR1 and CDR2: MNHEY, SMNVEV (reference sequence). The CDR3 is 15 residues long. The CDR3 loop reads CASSRRSSGGYEQYF. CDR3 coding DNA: TGTGCCAGCAGTCGCAGGTCTAGCGGGGGTTACGAGCAGTACTTC.

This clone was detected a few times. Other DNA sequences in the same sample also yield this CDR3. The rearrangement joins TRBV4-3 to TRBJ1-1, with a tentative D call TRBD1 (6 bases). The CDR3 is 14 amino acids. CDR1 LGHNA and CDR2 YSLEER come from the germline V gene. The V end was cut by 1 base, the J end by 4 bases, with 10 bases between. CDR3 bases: TGCGCCAGCAGCCAAGTTGAGGGGGTCACTGAAGCTTTCTTT. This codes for CASSQVEGVTEAFF.

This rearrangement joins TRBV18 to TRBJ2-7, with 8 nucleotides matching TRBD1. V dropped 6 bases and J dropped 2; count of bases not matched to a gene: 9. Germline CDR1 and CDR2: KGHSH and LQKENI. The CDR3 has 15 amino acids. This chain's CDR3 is CASSYGQGHPYEQYF. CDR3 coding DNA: TGTGCCAGCTCGTACGGACAGGGCCACCCCTACGAGCAGTACTTC.

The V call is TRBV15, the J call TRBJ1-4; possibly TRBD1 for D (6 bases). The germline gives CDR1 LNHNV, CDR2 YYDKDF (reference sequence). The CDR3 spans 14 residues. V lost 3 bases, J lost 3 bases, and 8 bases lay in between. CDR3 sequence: CATSSQGSNEKLFF. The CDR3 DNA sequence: TGTGCCACCAGCAGTCAGGGGTCTAATGAAAAACTGTTTTTT.

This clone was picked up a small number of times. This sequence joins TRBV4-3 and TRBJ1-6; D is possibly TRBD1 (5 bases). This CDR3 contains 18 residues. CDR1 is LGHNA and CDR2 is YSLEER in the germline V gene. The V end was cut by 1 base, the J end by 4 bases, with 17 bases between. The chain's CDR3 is CASSQAAGRDDYNSPLHF. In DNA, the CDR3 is TGCGCCAGCAGCCAAGCGGCTGGGAGGGACGATTATAATTCACCCCTCCACTTT.